This entry concerns a single T cell receptor (beta chain). What it binds is unknown. This specimen comes from a study of early stage breast cancer tumors. J lost 6 bases, V lost 0 bases, and 6 bases had no gene match. Germline CDR1 MNHEY, CDR2 SVGAGI. The CDR3 consists of 15 residues. Each sample had two DNA replicates, roughly 0.5 ug blood or about 1.5 ug tissue. Clones were sequenced by immunoSEQ multiplex PCR, and TCRdb holds only the in-frame ones, with some missing. Here the sample spans 51,000 or so clones, roughly 80% being singletons. Broader study findings: Tumors had 2 to 3-fold higher T cell density than normal breast.

This sequence was found in a person between 45 and 65 years old with breast cancer. Material for sequencing was blood. This sequence joins TRBV6-5 and TRBJ1-2; 8 bases align to TRBD1. The CDR3 loop is CASSYSGQGANGYTF. The CDR3 DNA reads as TGTGCCAGCAGTTACTCGGGCCAGGGGGCGAATGGCTACACCTTC.